Shown below are 24 T cell receptor beta chains from a single sample sequenced in a study of cytomegalovirus exposure and HLA in healthy donors. Use of 60 Vbeta and 13 Jbeta primers characterized the PCR. The assay was immunoSEQ multiplex PCR, and TCRdb's table has in-frame clones only and misses some. Of hundreds of thousands of clones in the sample, approximately 80% are singletons; the top ten hold roughly 0.71%. Material for sequencing was PBMCs. These receptors all come from a boy aged 2 to 10 in good health and CMV-seronegative.

The V and J genes are TRBV7-8 and TRBJ1-1; 7 nucleotides align to TRBD1. Germline CDR1 is SGHVS and CDR2 is FQNEAQ. The CDR3 spans 12 residues. V lost 7 bases to trimming and J lost 11 bases; unmatched junction nucleotides: 10. The CDR3 protein is CASKTGRAKAFF. CDR3 DNA sequence: TGTGCCAGCAAGACAGGGCGGGCCAAGGCTTTCTTT.

In its sample, this clone was seen a few times. The rearrangement joins TRBV2 to TRBJ1-1; tentatively, D is TRBD1 (6 bases). The V gene lost 7 bases and the J gene lost 6 bases, with 9 bases spanning the gap. Germline V gene data show CDR1 as SNHLY and CDR2 as FYNNEI. This CDR3 is 11 amino acids long. The CDR3 spells CASIWTAEAFF. In DNA, the CDR3 is TGTGCCAGCATTTGGACAGCTGAAGCTTTCTTT.

The rearrangement uses TRBV30 and TRBJ2-5; possible D gene TRBD2, 6 bases. The end of the DNA aligns better with TRBJ2-7, so the J call may be wrong. The CDR3 has 15 amino acids. Per germline, CDR1 GTSNPN and CDR2 SVGIG (reference sequence). The DNA of the CDR3 is TGTGCCTGGAGTGTAGCGAGCGGAGGGGCCCACGAGCAGTACTTC. Translation: CAWSVASGGAHEQYF.

The chain has TRBV11-2 and TRBJ2-7; possible D gene TRBD1, 5 bases. Between the trimmed V and J ends, which lost 0 bases and 1 base, there was a span of 13 bases. The CDR3 is made up of 16 amino acids. CDR1 is SGHAT and CDR2 is FQNNGV in the germline V gene. CDR3 sequence: CASSLDTGHASYEQYF. The DNA for the CDR3 is TGTGCCAGCAGCTTAGACACAGGACATGCATCCTACGAGCAGTACTTC.

The gene calls are TRBV30 and TRBJ2-3, with 7 bases matching TRBD2. The CDR3 is 15 amino acids. With V trimmed by 0 bases and J by 1 base, 4 bases remained unmatched. Germline V lookup: CDR1 GTSNPN, CDR2 SVGIG (reference sequence). CDR3 residues: CAWSVGSGGTDTQYF. The CDR3 DNA is TGTGCCTGGAGTGTAGGCAGCGGGGGCACAGATACGCAGTATTTT.

A word on this clone: One end of the junction varies from germline; a read error may be responsible. The chain uses TRBV7-9 and TRBJ2-2, with 8 nucleotides matching TRBD2. Germline V gene lookup returns CDR1 SEHNR and CDR2 FQNEAQ (reference sequence). This CDR3 contains 17 residues. CDR3 in DNA: TGTTCCAGCAGCCCCCCCCTGCGGGAGGTTTACACCGGGGAGCTGTTTTTT. This encodes CSSSPPLREVYTGELFF.

This clone has more than one count but fewer than ten. This CDR3 is CATSREDSNQPQHF. For the CDR3, the DNA is TGTGCCACCAGCAGGGAGGATAGCAATCAGCCCCAGCATTTT. The chain combines TRBV15 with TRBJ1-5, with D unclear. Germline V lookup: CDR1 LNHNV, CDR2 YYDKDF (reference sequence). The CDR3 is made up of 14 amino acids. The V gene lost 3 bases and the J gene lost 0 bases, with 6 bases spanning the gap.

This chain connects TRBV6-6 to TRBJ1-1; 8 bases line up with TRBD1. V shed 9 bases, J shed 5 bases, and the junction held 11 bases outside the gene matches. CDR1 and CDR2 from the germline V gene are MNHNY and SVGAGI (reference sequence). This CDR3 comprises 14 residues. Here the CDR3 reads CASKAQGAWTEAFF. The CDR3 DNA reads TGTGCCAGTAAAGCTCAGGGGGCGTGGACTGAAGCTTTCTTT.

This clone has a handful of counts. The J gene is TRBJ2-3, the V gene TRBV7-6; D is undetermined. CDR3 length: 14 residues. The germline V gene has CDR1 SGHVS and CDR2 FNYEAQ. Trimming removed 1 base from V and 0 bases from J, with 5 bases in between. The CDR3 here is CASSLDGSTDTQYF. CDR3 DNA sequence: TGTGCCAGCAGCTTAGACGGGAGCACAGATACGCAGTATTTT.

This chain uses TRBV5-6 with TRBJ2-1; 7 bases are a match to TRBD1. Germline-derived CDR1 and CDR2 are SGHDT and YYEEEE. V shed 5 bases and J 14 bases; nucleotides not matched to a gene: 7. This CDR3 is built from 11 residues. The CDR3 DNA is TGTGCCAGCAGTTTTAGGGACAGCAAGTTCTTC. Amino acids: CASSFRDSKFF.

This clone was observed once. The chain joins TRBV6-5 to TRBJ1-2; D not certain. V dropped 6 bases and J dropped 5 bases, with 13 bases sitting between them. Germline CDR1 MNHEY, CDR2 SVGAGI. This CDR3 spans 13 amino acids. Here the CDR3 reads CASRAPGSYGYTF. CDR3 DNA sequence: TGTGCCAGCAGGGCCCCGGGATCATATGGCTACACCTTC.

The chain carries TRBV4-1 and TRBJ2-3; TRBD2 matches at 14 bases. This CDR3 contains 17 residues. Germline V gene lookup returns CDR1 MGHRA and CDR2 YSYEKL. The trim removed 7 bases at V and 4 bases at J, leaving 10 bases unmatched. The CDR3 DNA reads as TGCGCCAGCAACCGACTAGCGGGAGGGGGTCGGGCAGATACGCAGTATTTT. Translating it yields CASNRLAGGGRADTQYF.

This clone was found a few times. The chain recombines TRBV6-5 with TRBJ1-5; D call uncertain. Germline values: CDR1 MNHEY, CDR2 SVGAGI. Trimming pared 5 bases from V and 1 base from J, leaving 6 bases between. The CDR3 is 13 amino acids. CDR3 residues: CASSLGSNQPQHF. The CDR3 DNA reads TGTGCCAGCAGTCTTGGCAGCAATCAGCCCCAGCATTTT.

The chain uses TRBV25-1 and TRBJ2-3, with 12 bases lining up with TRBD1. CDR3 size: 14 residues. Germline V gene data show CDR1 as MGHDK and CDR2 as SYGVNS. V gave up 6 bases and J gave up 5 bases; unmatched junction bases: 3. This chain's CDR3 is CASRGQGAVDTQYF. The CDR3 nucleotides are TGTGCCAGCAGGGGACAGGGGGCTGTAGATACGCAGTATTTT.

The genes are TRBV5-1 and TRBJ1-1; tentative D call: TRBD1 (5 bases). Germline values: CDR1 SGHRS, CDR2 YFSETQ. The CDR3 runs 14 residues. V gave up 3 bases and J gave up 0 bases, with 9 bases separating them. CDR3 sequence: CASSSDSMNTEAFF. The CDR3 DNA reads TGCGCCAGCAGCTCAGACAGTATGAACACTGAAGCTTTCTTT.

The chain carries TRBV27 and TRBJ2-1; 8 bases align to TRBD1. The CDR3 is 14 amino acids. Germline V lookup: CDR1 MNHEY, CDR2 SMNVEV (reference sequence). The V segment lost 7 bases and the J segment 2 bases; nucleotides outside the gene matches: 4. In nucleotides, the CDR3 is TGTGCCAGCACCTCAGGGGGCCCCTACAATGAGCAGTTCTTC. Translated: CASTSGGPYNEQFF.

V and J are TRBV7-2 and TRBJ2-2; TRBD1 might be the D (5 bases). Germline V CDR1 and CDR2: SGHTA, FQGNSA. CDR3 length: 15 amino acids. Trimming pared 1 base from V and 2 bases from J, leaving 8 bases between. CDR3 residues: CASSLGWGNTGELFF. CDR3 nucleotide sequence: TGTGCCAGCAGCTTAGGGTGGGGCAACACCGGGGAGCTGTTTTTT.

V gene TRBV2 combines with J gene TRBJ2-1, with 7 bases identical to TRBD2. Germline-derived CDR1 and CDR2 are SNHLY and FYNNEI. The CDR3 length is 13 residues. Trimming cost V 6 bases and J 5 bases; bases outside gene matches: 4. CDR3 amino acids: CASRAGAHNEQFF. CDR3 sequence (DNA): TGTGCCAGCAGGGCGGGAGCCCACAATGAGCAGTTCTTC.

The gene calls are TRBV27 and TRBJ1-2; 7 nucleotides align to TRBD1. The ends lost 5 bases at V and 1 base at J; junction bases unmatched: 7. Germline loops: CDR1 MNHEY, CDR2 SMNVEV (reference sequence). The CDR3 is made up of 15 amino acids. The CDR3 spells CASSPQTGINYGYTF. CDR3 nucleotide sequence: TGTGCCAGCAGTCCTCAGACAGGGATTAACTATGGCTACACCTTC.

This chain uses TRBV4-2 with TRBJ2-2, with 7 bases aligning to TRBD2. The CDR3 length is 14 residues. The germline gives CDR1 LGHNA, CDR2 YNFKEQ. The ends lost 1 base at V and 6 bases at J; junction bases unmatched: 2. CDR3 sequence reads: CASSQGEGSGELFF. The CDR3, as DNA: TGTGCCAGCAGCCAAGGGGAGGGCTCCGGGGAGCTGTTTTTT.

The chain joins TRBV4-1 to TRBJ2-4, with 12 positions matching TRBD2. V lost 0 bases and J lost 12; bases outside the gene matches: 9. Germline CDR1 is MGHRA and CDR2 is YSYEKL. This CDR3 spans 16 amino acids. For the CDR3, the DNA is TGCGCCAGCAGCCAAGACCTAGCGGGGGGGGCAGGTAGTCAGTACTTC. Protein: CASSQDLAGGAGSQYF.

The rearrangement uses TRBV27 and TRBJ2-3, with D possibly being TRBD2 (6 bases). CDR1 is MNHEY and CDR2 is SMNVEV in the germline V gene (reference sequence). This CDR3 contains 15 residues. The V gene lost 8 bases and the J gene lost 2 bases, with 17 bases spanning the gap. The CDR3 nucleotides read TGTGCCAGCGCACCCATAGCGGCCCCCACAGATACGCAGTATTTT. Translation: CASAPIAAPTDTQYF.

In its sample, this clone was seen once. The chain uses TRBV4-1 and TRBJ1-6, with a tentative D call TRBD1 (6 bases). Germline CDR1 is MGHRA and CDR2 is YSYEKL. V dropped 5 bases and J dropped 0 bases, with 11 bases sitting between them. There are 16 residues in the CDR3. The CDR3 here is CASSKTGSSYNSPLHF. CDR3 DNA: TGCGCCAGCAGCAAAACAGGGAGCTCCTATAATTCACCCCTCCACTTT.

This chain joins TRBV6-4 and TRBJ2-2; possible D gene TRBD2, 7 bases. Trimming shortened V by 5 bases and J by 5 bases, and 15 bases separated the two germline ends. The CDR3 runs to 15 residues. Germline-derived CDR1 and CDR2 are MRHNA and SNTAGT. In DNA form, the CDR3 reads TGTGCCAGCAGTCCCAAGGAGGGGGGGACCGGGGAGCTGTTTTTT. Encoded protein: CASSPKEGGTGELFF.